The TCR beta chain described here comes from a study of blood T cell repertoires in COVID-19. Study in general: The analysed material was cDNA or gDNA that came from T cells, B-cell-depleted T cells, or PBMCs.

The CDR3 covers 13 residues. Trimming stripped 2 bases from V and 5 bases from J, with 9 bases between. Germline values: CDR1 LGHNA, CDR2 YSLEER. The protocol was immunoSEQ multiplex PCR, while the TCRdb copy is restricted to in-frame clones and leaves out a portion. The repertoire holds about 150,000 clones, with roughly 87% as singletons. Sequencing input: peripheral blood. The TCR sequence derives from a woman in her fifties or sixties with active or convalescent COVID-19. V usage is TRBV4-3 and J usage is TRBJ1-1, with D hard to call. The CDR3 nucleotides read TGCGCCAGCAGCCAATTCTTAGTGACTGAAGCTTTCTTT. Protein sequence: CASSQFLVTEAFF.